This T cell receptor beta chain was identified in a study of T cell changes during pregnancy in multiple sclerosis. Assay: immunoSEQ multiplex PCR; the TCRdb copy retains only in-frame clones and omits some. The sample records 90,000 to 100,000 clones, more than 90% being singletons. Per germline, CDR1 ENHRY and CDR2 SYGVKD. V was trimmed by 4 bases and J by 4 bases, leaving 8 bases between them. CDR3 length equals 12 residues. Sequenced material: peripheral blood, taken in the first trimester of pregnancy. The chain employs TRBV10-3 and TRBJ2-7; D not resolved. The TCR comes from a female donor with multiple sclerosis, enrolled in a pregnancy study. CDR3 region: CAISAQDYEQYF. The DNA of the CDR3 is TGTGCCATCAGTGCACAAGATTACGAGCAGTACTTC.